This T cell receptor beta chain was identified during a study of blood T cells in healthy people across ages. General study findings and limits: Unknown donor CMV status possibly confounded expanded clonotype changes. A strong correlation was seen between TCR beta diversity and naive T cell percentage.

The CDR3 consists of 15 residues. V was pared by 6 bases and J by 0 bases, with 12 bases between. Germline assignment: CDR1 SNHLY and CDR2 FYNNEI. All donors came from Russia, were Caucasian and healthy, and spanned ages roughly 6 to 95. The sample, about 9.7 milliliters of peripheral blood, was drawn from each donor. PCR was performed a second time for about 6 to 11 cycles using a sample-barcoded 5' primer and a J-beta primer mix. TCRdb re-derived calls from the 5' RACE reads in MiXCR, one entry per CDR3 protein. The table has hundreds of thousands of distinct CDR3 sequences, approximately 52% seen once. This clonotype came up many times. The antigen is unknown.

The sequencing input was blood. This chain joins TRBV2 and TRBJ2-1; a possible D gene is TRBD1 (5 bases). The sequence was obtained from an elderly woman in good health. This CDR3 reads CASRVDSSSYNEQFF. In DNA, the CDR3 is TGTGCCAGCAGAGTCGACAGCAGCTCCTACAATGAGCAGTTCTTC. The entire variable domain, with the rest obtained from reference TRBV2 and TRBJ2-1, is as follows: EPEVTQTPSHQVTQMGQEVILRCVPISNHLYFYWYRQILGQKVEFLVSFYNNEISEKSEIFDDQFSVERPDGSNFTLKIRSTKLEDSAMYFCASRVDSSSYNEQFFGPGTRLTVL.